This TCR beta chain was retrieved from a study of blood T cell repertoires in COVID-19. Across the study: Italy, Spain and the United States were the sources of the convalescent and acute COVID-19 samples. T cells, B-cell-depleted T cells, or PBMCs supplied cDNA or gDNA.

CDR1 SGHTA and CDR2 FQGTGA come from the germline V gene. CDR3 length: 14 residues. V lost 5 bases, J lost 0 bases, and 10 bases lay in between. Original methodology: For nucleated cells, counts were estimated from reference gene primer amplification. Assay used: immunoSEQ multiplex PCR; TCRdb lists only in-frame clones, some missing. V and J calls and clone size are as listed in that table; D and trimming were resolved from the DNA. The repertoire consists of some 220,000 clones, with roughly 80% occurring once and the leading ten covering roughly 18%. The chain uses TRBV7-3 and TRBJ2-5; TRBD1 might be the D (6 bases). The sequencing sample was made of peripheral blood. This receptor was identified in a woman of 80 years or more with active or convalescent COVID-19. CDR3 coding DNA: TGTGCCAGCAGCCGAGACAGGTACCAAGAGACCCAGTACTTC. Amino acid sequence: CASSRDRYQETQYF. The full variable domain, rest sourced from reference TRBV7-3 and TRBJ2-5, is GAGVSQTPSNKVTEKGKYVELRCDPISGHTALYWYRQSLGQGPEFLIYFQGTGAADDSGLPNDRFFAVRPEGSVSTLKIQRTERGDSAVYLCASSRDRYQETQYFGPGTRLLVL.